Below are 23 T cell receptor beta chains sequenced from a single sample in a study of T cells expressing NK-cell markers. TCRdb re-called the 5' RACE reads, yielding one record per CDR3 amino acid sequence without DNA. The repertoire shows about 550,000 distinct CDR3 sequences; the top ten hold roughly 3.6%. The material sequenced was blood T cells: a sorted CD56 or NKG2C T cell subset, CD4+ or CD8+ T cells, or bulk PBMC T cells (not recorded which). These receptors all stem from a man between 18 and 29 years old in good health.

The chain recombines TRBV5-1 with TRBJ2-3; TCRdb lists TRBD2, though no DNA is available to test this call. The CDR3 is 17 amino acids. CDR1 SGHRS and CDR2 YFSETQ come from the germline V gene. Here the CDR3 reads CASSFGTSGRRTDTQYF.

J is TRBJ2-7 and V is TRBV4-1; the TRBD2 assignment by TCRdb is unverifiable without DNA. From germline, CDR1 is MGHRA and CDR2 YSYEKL. The CDR3 runs to 17 residues. The CDR3 protein is CASSQESPGGQYYEQYF.

The chain couples TRBV25-1 to TRBJ2-2; TCRdb reports TRBD1, a call that lacks DNA to check it against. There are 17 residues in the CDR3. Germline loops: CDR1 MGHDK, CDR2 SYGVNS. The CDR3 spells CASSGPGRGANTGELFF.

The chain uses TRBV12-3 or TRBV12-4 and TRBJ2-1; the TRBD2 assignment by TCRdb is unverifiable without DNA. The length of the CDR3 is 15 residues. The CDR3 region is CASSFLGEGYNEQFF.

J is TRBJ2-3 and V is TRBV20-1; TCRdb outputs TRBD2, but without DNA this stays unchecked. This CDR3 region has 16 residues. Looked up from germline, CDR1 is DFQATT and CDR2 is SNEGSKA (reference sequence). CDR3 residues: CSAGTSGARGPDTQYF.

The chain carries TRBV5-5 and TRBJ2-2; the D call of TRBD1 rests on TCRdb alone, since no DNA is present to check it. The CDR3 spans 15 residues. Germline V CDR1 and CDR2: SGHKS, YYEKEE (reference sequence). Here the CDR3 reads CASSTGQGYTGELFF.

This chain uses TRBV6-5 with TRBJ1-5; TCRdb gives TRBD1 as the D gene, but with no DNA this cannot be confirmed. The germline V gene encodes CDR1 MNHEY and CDR2 SVGAGI. The CDR3 consists of 13 residues. CDR3 sequence: CASSSKGSQPQHF.

The chain is built from TRBV12-3 or TRBV12-4 and TRBJ2-7; no DNA is available, so the TRBD2 call from TCRdb remains unchecked. The CDR3 loop spans 14 amino acids. CDR3 protein: CASSKLAKRYEQYF.

CDR3 region: CSATGGRGQPQHF. V gene TRBV20-1 combines with J gene TRBJ1-5; TCRdb lists TRBD1, though no DNA is available to test this call. The V gene's germline CDR1 is DFQATT and CDR2 SNEGSKA (reference sequence). The length of the CDR3 is 13 residues.

The chain uses TRBV15 and TRBJ1-5; with no DNA, the TCRdb D assignment of TRBD1 cannot be verified. This CDR3 is 16 amino acids long. Germline V gives CDR1 LNHNV, CDR2 YYDKDF (reference sequence). CDR3 in amino acids: CATTPGGTGNFQPQHF.

This chain connects TRBV12-3 or TRBV12-4 to TRBJ2-1; there is no DNA to check the TCRdb D call of TRBD2. This CDR3 has 15 amino acids. CDR3: CASSTGTSGYNEQFF.

This rearrangement joins TRBV18 to TRBJ2-5; TCRdb calls TRBD2, which cannot be checked without DNA. Germline V gives CDR1 KGHSH, CDR2 LQKENI. This CDR3 spans 14 amino acids. CDR3 residues: CASSPGLAGVAEYF.

The chain has TRBV10-3 and TRBJ2-7. The CDR3 is made up of 13 amino acids. Per the germline V gene, CDR1 is ENHRY and CDR2 is SYGVKD. The CDR3 loop reads CAISVEVSYEQYF.

The chain carries TRBV24-1 and TRBJ2-3; without DNA, the TCRdb call of TRBD2 cannot be checked. Per germline, CDR1 KGHDR and CDR2 SFDVKD. The CDR3 is 16 residues long. The CDR3 region is CATSDSLAGVEDTQYF.

This CDR3 is CASSSPTSEPLTDTQYF. The J gene is TRBJ2-3, the V gene TRBV7-9; as DNA is missing, the TRBD2 call by TCRdb cannot be tested. The V gene's germline CDR1 is SEHNR and CDR2 FQNEAQ (reference sequence). The CDR3 contains 17 residues.

This chain links TRBV9 with TRBJ2-2; TCRdb gives TRBD2 as the D gene, but with no DNA this cannot be confirmed. Per germline, CDR1 SGDLS and CDR2 YYNGEE. This CDR3 is built from 18 residues. CDR3 residues: CASSAWTSGRGYTGELFF. Together with reference TRBV9 and TRBJ2-2, the CDR3 gives the full variable domain: DSGVTQTPKHLITATGQRVTLRCSPRSGDLSVYWYQQSLDQGLQFLIQYYNGEERAKGNILERFSAQQFPDLHSELNLSSLELGDSALYFCASSAWTSGRGYTGELFFGEGSRLTVL.

The chain joins TRBV12-3 or TRBV12-4 to TRBJ2-3; lacking DNA, the TRBD1 call made by TCRdb goes unchecked. The CDR3 extends over 14 amino acids. The chain's CDR3 is CASSPRQGEDTQYF.

The chain couples TRBV30 to TRBJ2-7; the TCRdb D gene call, TRBD1, has no DNA to confirm it. Germline V gives CDR1 GTSNPN, CDR2 SVGIG (reference sequence). This CDR3 has 12 amino acids. CDR3 residues: CAWGDQGNEQYF.

This chain uses TRBV20-1 with TRBJ2-2; TCRdb names TRBD1, which stays unverified in the absence of DNA. This CDR3 is 15 amino acids long. The germline V gene encodes CDR1 DFQATT and CDR2 SNEGSKA (reference sequence). CDR3 loop: CSARVQDRETGELFF.

The CDR3 sequence: CASSSPADNTEAFF. The gene calls are TRBV7-3 and TRBJ1-1; without DNA, the TCRdb call of TRBD1 cannot be checked. Germline CDR1 reads SGHTA; CDR2 reads FQGTGA. The CDR3 covers 14 residues.

This rearrangement joins TRBV7-2 to TRBJ2-1; checking the TCRdb D call of TRBD1 is not possible without DNA. The CDR3 is 15 residues long. Germline V CDR1 and CDR2: SGHTA, FQGNSA. The chain's CDR3 is CASSLFQGGYNEQFF.

This rearrangement joins TRBV25-1 to TRBJ2-5; TCRdb indicates TRBD1, and absent DNA this call remains unverified. Germline CDR1 and CDR2: MGHDK and SYGVNS. The CDR3 covers 14 residues. This CDR3 is CASSKGHRVETQYF.

The chain combines TRBV6-1 with TRBJ1-4. CDR1 and CDR2 from the germline V gene are MNHNS and SASEGT. CDR3 length equals 16 residues. The CDR3 loop is CASSLGLLGLHEKLFF.